This entry is about one T cell receptor delta chain. Its target antigen remains unknown. Base qualities are missing; no much larger clone stands one base away. Bulk sequencing of complete TCR delta chain (Vdelta2) repertoires was used to follow how often functionally characterized gamma9delta2 T cell clones occurred. Peripheral blood of anonymous healthy donors was obtained by purchase from the Dutch blood bank. The gamma9delta2 T cells examined in the study came from the peripheral blood of healthy donors. Libraries were constructed by PCR. Sequencing relied on an Illumina MiSeq. The published analysis was carried out like this. When TRDV repertoire clonotype frequencies were reported, any clonotype that had only a single read was left out. Public reads were reanalyzed in TCRdb with CATT, and rows carrying the same DNA were merged afterwards. It is TCRdb's table, rather than the study itself, that gives the V and J calls and clone size. The sample records approximately 1,600 delta-chain clones, approximately 16% of which are singletons. The biggest ten clones account for roughly two thirds of the sample.

The entry originates in a study of TRDV2 sequences in healthy donors (dated by TCRdb to the early 2020s). Background on the whole study: Under 25 single-cell-derived gamma9delta2 T cell clones spanning the full range of antitumor activity were TCR-sequenced and traced within the bulk repertoire.

Based on the germline V gene, the CDR1 and CDR2 sequences are GEAIGNYY and EKD. V trim: 0 bases; J trim: 0 bases; unmatched bases: 12. Taken from cysteine to phenylalanine, the CDR3 has 19 residues. Here the CDR3 DNA is all that survives: 57 bases in frame from base 1. General findings and caveats noted by the study authors: The observed TCRdelta repertoires were found to be highly focused, yet no correlation was observed between clonotype frequency and the antitumor functional potential of the respective clone. TCRdelta clonotypes of several highly reactive clones appeared rare, being undetectable in the bulk sequencing data of their donors.

Sequencing input: Vd2+ gamma-delta T cells from blood. According to the study, the label for this sample's cell subset or site signals: TCR Vdelta2-expressing (gamma9delta2) T cells. The sequence joins TRDV2 to TRDJ1, with TRDD3 matching 10 junction bases. The clonotype comes from a human donor in good health. The nucleotide sequence is TGTGCCTGTGACACCGCGGGTCAAACTGGGGGATTATACACCGATAAACTCATCTTT. This sequence encodes CACDTAGQTGGLYTDKLIF.